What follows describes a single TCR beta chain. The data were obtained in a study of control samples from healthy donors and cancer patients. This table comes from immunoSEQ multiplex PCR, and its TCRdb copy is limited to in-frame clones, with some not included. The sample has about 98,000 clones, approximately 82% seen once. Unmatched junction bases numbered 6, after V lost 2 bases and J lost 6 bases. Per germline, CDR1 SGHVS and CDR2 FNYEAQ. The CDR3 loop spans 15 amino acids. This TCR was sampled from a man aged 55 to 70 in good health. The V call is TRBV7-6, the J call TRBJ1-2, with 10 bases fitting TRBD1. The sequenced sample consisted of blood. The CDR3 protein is CASSLWGTGVDGYTF. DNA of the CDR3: TGTGCCAGCAGCTTATGGGGGACAGGGGTTGATGGCTACACCTTC. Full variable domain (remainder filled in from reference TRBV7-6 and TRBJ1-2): GAGVSQSPRYKVTKRGQDVALRCDPISGHVSLYWYRQALGQGPEFLTYFNYEAQQDKSGLPNDRFSAERPEGSISTLTIQRTEQRDSAMYRCASSLWGTGVDGYTFGSGTRLTVV.